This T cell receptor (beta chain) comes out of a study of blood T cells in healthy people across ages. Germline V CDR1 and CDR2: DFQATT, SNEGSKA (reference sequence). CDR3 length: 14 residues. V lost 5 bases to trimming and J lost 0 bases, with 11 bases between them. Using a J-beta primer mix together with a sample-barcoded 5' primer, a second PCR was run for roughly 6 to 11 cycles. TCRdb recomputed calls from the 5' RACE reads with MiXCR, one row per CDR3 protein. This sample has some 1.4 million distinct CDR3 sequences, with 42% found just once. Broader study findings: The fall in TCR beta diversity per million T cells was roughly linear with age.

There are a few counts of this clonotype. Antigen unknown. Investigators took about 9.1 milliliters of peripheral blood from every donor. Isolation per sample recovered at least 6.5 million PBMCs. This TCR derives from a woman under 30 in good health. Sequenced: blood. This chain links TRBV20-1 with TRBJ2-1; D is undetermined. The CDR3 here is CSALVKSSYNEQFF. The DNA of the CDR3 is TGCAGTGCTCTAGTAAAGAGCTCCTACAATGAGCAGTTCTTC.